The rows below give T cell receptor beta chains drawn from one sample of a study of T cell responses to AZD1222 COVID-19 vaccine. Profiled with immunoSEQ multiplex PCR; TCRdb holds only in-frame clones, not every one. The table shows some 180,000 clones, with about nine tenths occurring only once. Material: peripheral blood, obtained on day 0 of AZD1222 vaccination. Receptors originate from an adult in good health. Both conserved end residues are part of each CDR3. A D gene is named only where the DNA matches it firmly. Clone size is given for some rows only: seen once, a few or many times, or a class if the clone is expanded.

j_call: TRBJ2-1
v_call: TRBV5-4
clone_size: once
d_call: TRBD2
cdr3_aa: CASSDLAGTYNEQFF
cdr3_nt: TGTGCCAGCAGCGATCTAGCGGGGACCTACAATGAGCAGTTCTTC

j_call: TRBJ1-2
v_call: TRBV28
clone_size: .
d_call: TRBD1
cdr3_aa: CASSLLRDSYGYTF
cdr3_nt: TGTGCCAGCAGTTTATTACGGGACAGCTATGGCTACACCTTC

j_call: TRBJ2-2
v_call: TRBV18
clone_size: .
d_call: TRBD2
cdr3_aa: CASSPASGPTGELFF
cdr3_nt: TGTGCCAGCTCACCAGCTAGCGGGCCCACCGGGGAGCTGTTTTTT

j_call: TRBJ2-7
v_call: TRBV4-1
clone_size: .
d_call: .
cdr3_aa: CASNLDGVYEQYF
cdr3_nt: TGCGCCAGCAACCTAGATGGCGTCTACGAGCAGTACTTC

j_call: TRBJ1-5
v_call: TRBV28
clone_size: .
d_call: TRBD1
cdr3_aa: CATQGAASGDQPQHF
cdr3_nt: TGTGCCACCCAGGGGGCGGCCTCGGGGGATCAGCCCCAGCATTTT

j_call: TRBJ1-5
v_call: TRBV29-1
clone_size: .
d_call: TRBD1
cdr3_aa: CSVEGTGQDVTPPQHF
cdr3_nt: TGCAGCGTTGAAGGGACGGGACAGGACGTTACGCCGCCCCAGCATTTT

j_call: TRBJ2-7
v_call: TRBV7-9
clone_size: .
d_call: .
cdr3_aa: CASSLSSGAYEQYF
cdr3_nt: TGTGCCAGCAGCTTATCTTCTGGAGCCTACGAGCAGTACTTC

j_call: TRBJ2-7
v_call: TRBV7-9
clone_size: .
d_call: .
cdr3_aa: CASSLDGLYF
cdr3_nt: TGTGCCAGCAGCTTAGATGGGTTGTACTTC

j_call: TRBJ2-3
v_call: TRBV28
clone_size: once
d_call: TRBD2
cdr3_aa: CASSLRLAGTDTQYF
cdr3_nt: TGTGCCAGCAGTTTAAGACTAGCGGGCACAGATACGCAGTATTTT

j_call: TRBJ2-2
v_call: TRBV12-3/TRBV12-4
clone_size: few
d_call: .
cdr3_aa: CASSLGGSGELFF
cdr3_nt: TGTGCCAGCAGTTTGGGGGGATCCGGGGAGCTGTTTTTT

j_call: TRBJ2-2
v_call: TRBV28
clone_size: .
d_call: .
cdr3_aa: CASTSPGRPEDTGELFF
cdr3_nt: TGTGCCAGCACCTCTCCGGGTAGGCCGGAGGACACCGGGGAGCTGTTTTTT

j_call: TRBJ1-5
v_call: TRBV7-9
clone_size: .
d_call: .
cdr3_aa: CASSDRGDGNQPQHF
cdr3_nt: TGTGCCAGCAGCGACCGGGGGGATGGCAATCAGCCCCAGCATTTT

j_call: TRBJ2-5
v_call: TRBV5-1
clone_size: .
d_call: TRBD1
cdr3_aa: CASSLGQGAQETQYF
cdr3_nt: TGCGCCAGCAGCTTGGGACAGGGGGCACAGGAGACCCAGTACTTC

j_call: TRBJ2-5
v_call: TRBV12-3/TRBV12-4
clone_size: few
d_call: .
cdr3_aa: CASSWVRRETQYF
cdr3_nt: TGTGCCAGCAGTTGGGTCCGGAGAGAGACCCAGTACTTC

j_call: TRBJ2-7
v_call: TRBV3-1/TRBV3-2
clone_size: .
d_call: TRBD2
cdr3_aa: CASSQGLADYEQYF
cdr3_nt: TGTGCCAGCAGCCAAGGACTAGCGGACTACGAGCAGTACTTC

j_call: TRBJ1-1
v_call: TRBV9
clone_size: .
d_call: TRBD1
cdr3_aa: CASSGGQGGTEAFF
cdr3_nt: TGTGCCAGCAGCGGCGGACAGGGAGGTACTGAAGCTTTCTTT

j_call: TRBJ2-3
v_call: TRBV7-9
clone_size: .
d_call: .
cdr3_aa: CASSLGASFTDTQYF
cdr3_nt: TGTGCCAGCAGCTTAGGGGCTAGCTTCACAGATACGCAGTATTTT

j_call: TRBJ1-5
v_call: TRBV27
clone_size: .
d_call: TRBD1
cdr3_aa: CASSFTTGGGQPQHF
cdr3_nt: TGTGCCAGCAGTTTCACGACAGGGGGTGGTCAGCCCCAGCATTTT

j_call: TRBJ2-2
v_call: TRBV28
clone_size: .
d_call: .
cdr3_aa: CASKSANTGELFF
cdr3_nt: TGTGCCAGCAAATCAGCGAACACCGGGGAGCTGTTTTTT

j_call: TRBJ2-7
v_call: TRBV18
clone_size: .
d_call: TRBD1
cdr3_aa: CASSPGQSYEQYF
cdr3_nt: TGTGCCAGCTCGCCGGGACAGAGTTACGAGCAGTACTTC

j_call: TRBJ2-7
v_call: TRBV9
clone_size: .
d_call: .
cdr3_aa: CASSVERNPSYEQYF
cdr3_nt: TGTGCCAGCAGCGTAGAACGGAACCCCTCCTACGAGCAGTACTTC

j_call: TRBJ2-1
v_call: TRBV11-3
clone_size: once
d_call: .
cdr3_aa: CASSLDSGNEQFF
cdr3_nt: TGTGCCAGCAGCTTAGACTCCGGGAATGAGCAGTTCTTC

j_call: TRBJ1-5
v_call: TRBV12-1
clone_size: .
d_call: .
cdr3_aa: CASSFAPRTQHF
cdr3_nt: TGTGCCAGCAGCTTTGCTCCGAGGACCCAGCATTTT

j_call: TRBJ2-2
v_call: TRBV9
clone_size: .
d_call: TRBD2
cdr3_aa: CASSVVASGGPNTGELFF
cdr3_nt: TGTGCCAGCAGCGTAGTAGCTAGCGGGGGGCCGAACACCGGGGAGCTGTTTTTT

j_call: TRBJ2-7
v_call: TRBV20-1
clone_size: .
d_call: .
cdr3_aa: CSASRAPLDEQYF
cdr3_nt: TGCAGTGCTAGTAGGGCCCCCCTGGACGAGCAGTACTTC

j_call: TRBJ1-2
v_call: TRBV6-5
clone_size: .
d_call: TRBD1
cdr3_aa: CASNPGQGLYGYTF
cdr3_nt: TGTGCCAGCAACCCGGGACAGGGCCTCTATGGCTACACCTTC

j_call: TRBJ2-7
v_call: TRBV5-5
clone_size: .
d_call: TRBD1
cdr3_aa: CASSTQGNPYEQYF
cdr3_nt: TGTGCCAGCAGCACACAGGGGAACCCCTACGAGCAGTACTTC

j_call: TRBJ2-5
v_call: TRBV5-4
clone_size: .
d_call: .
cdr3_aa: CASSASQETQYF
cdr3_nt: TGTGCCAGCAGCGCGAGCCAAGAGACCCAGTACTTC

j_call: TRBJ2-1
v_call: TRBV24-1
clone_size: .
d_call: .
cdr3_aa: CATSGNNSYNEQFF
cdr3_nt: TGTGCCACCAGTGGGAATAATTCCTACAATGAGCAGTTCTTC

j_call: TRBJ1-2
v_call: TRBV6-6
clone_size: .
d_call: .
cdr3_aa: CASSRGETYGYTF
cdr3_nt: TGTGCCAGCAGCCGCGGGGAGACCTATGGCTACACCTTC

j_call: TRBJ2-1
v_call: TRBV7-3
clone_size: .
d_call: TRBD2
cdr3_aa: CASSSQPGLAGAGEQFF
cdr3_nt: TGTGCCAGCAGCAGCCAACCAGGGCTAGCGGGAGCGGGTGAGCAGTTCTTC

j_call: TRBJ2-7
v_call: TRBV7-9
clone_size: .
d_call: TRBD1
cdr3_aa: CASSPDRVHSYEQYF
cdr3_nt: TGTGCCAGCAGTCCTGACAGGGTACACTCCTACGAGCAGTACTTC

j_call: TRBJ2-1
v_call: TRBV29-1
clone_size: .
d_call: TRBD1
cdr3_aa: CSGGDREDNEQFF
cdr3_nt: TGCAGCGGAGGGGACAGGGAGGACAATGAGCAGTTCTTC

j_call: TRBJ1-1
v_call: TRBV7-2
clone_size: .
d_call: .
cdr3_aa: CASSSDTNTEAFF
cdr3_nt: TGTGCCAGCAGCTCGGACACGAACACTGAAGCTTTCTTT

j_call: TRBJ2-3
v_call: TRBV7-3
clone_size: .
d_call: .
cdr3_aa: CASSLMGAREHGDTQYF
cdr3_nt: TGTGCCAGCAGCTTAATGGGGGCGCGGGAGCACGGAGATACGCAGTATTTT

j_call: TRBJ2-7
v_call: TRBV7-9
clone_size: .
d_call: .
cdr3_aa: CASSQARVSSYEQYF
cdr3_nt: TGTGCCAGCAGCCAGGCCCGCGTTAGCTCCTACGAGCAGTACTTC

j_call: TRBJ2-3
v_call: TRBV19
clone_size: .
d_call: .
cdr3_aa: CASSIEVSTDTQYF
cdr3_nt: TGTGCCAGTAGTATTGAGGTTAGCACAGATACGCAGTATTTT

j_call: TRBJ2-1
v_call: TRBV6-4
clone_size: .
d_call: .
cdr3_aa: CASSEQSQYNEQFF
cdr3_nt: TGTGCCAGCAGTGAACAGTCCCAATACAATGAGCAGTTCTTC

j_call: TRBJ2-1
v_call: TRBV4-2
clone_size: .
d_call: TRBD2
cdr3_aa: CASSQGLAGDNEQFF
cdr3_nt: TGTGCCAGCAGCCAAGGACTAGCGGGAGACAATGAGCAGTTCTTC

j_call: TRBJ1-5
v_call: TRBV30
clone_size: few
d_call: .
cdr3_aa: CAWSGGLSNQPQHF
cdr3_nt: TGTGCCTGGAGTGGGGGTCTTAGCAATCAGCCCCAGCATTTT

j_call: TRBJ2-3
v_call: TRBV27
clone_size: .
d_call: .
cdr3_aa: CASSPQSWGADTQYF
cdr3_nt: TGTGCCAGCAGTCCCCAGAGTTGGGGTGCAGATACGCAGTATTTT

j_call: TRBJ2-1
v_call: TRBV14
clone_size: .
d_call: TRBD2
cdr3_aa: CASSPSTGTSGSGEQFF
cdr3_nt: TGTGCCAGCAGCCCCTCCACCGGGACTAGCGGGAGCGGGGAGCAGTTCTTC

j_call: TRBJ1-2
v_call: TRBV14
clone_size: .
d_call: .
cdr3_aa: CASRDGRTSYHGYTF
cdr3_nt: TGTGCCAGCAGAGACGGACGGACCTCGTACCATGGCTACACCTTC

j_call: TRBJ2-3
v_call: TRBV10-3
clone_size: .
d_call: .
cdr3_aa: CAISGGHLKSDTQYF
cdr3_nt: TGTGCCATCAGTGGGGGACACCTCAAATCAGATACGCAGTATTTT

j_call: TRBJ2-7
v_call: TRBV27
clone_size: .
d_call: TRBD2
cdr3_aa: CASSLSGLAGGLGEQYF
cdr3_nt: TGTGCCAGCAGTTTATCTGGACTAGCGGGGGGCCTAGGCGAGCAGTACTTC

j_call: TRBJ1-1
v_call: TRBV3-1/TRBV3-2
clone_size: .
d_call: TRBD1
cdr3_aa: CASSQTWTGEAFF
cdr3_nt: TGTGCCAGCAGCCAAACCTGGACAGGTGAAGCTTTCTTT

j_call: TRBJ2-7
v_call: TRBV7-8
clone_size: .
d_call: .
cdr3_aa: CASRRMESGSYEQYF
cdr3_nt: TGTGCCAGCAGACGCATGGAGTCTGGCTCCTACGAGCAGTACTTC

j_call: TRBJ1-4
v_call: TRBV6-1
clone_size: once
d_call: .
cdr3_aa: CASSERLGSTNEKLFF
cdr3_nt: TGTGCCAGCAGTGAACGACTGGGATCCACTAATGAAAAACTGTTTTTT

j_call: TRBJ1-3
v_call: TRBV19
clone_size: .
d_call: .
cdr3_aa: CASSITNRAAGNTIYF
cdr3_nt: TGTGCCAGTAGTATCACCAACAGGGCGGCTGGAAACACCATATATTTT

j_call: TRBJ2-1
v_call: TRBV29-1
clone_size: .
d_call: .
cdr3_aa: CSVLERAVGKGNEQFF
cdr3_nt: .